Listed below are T cell receptor beta chains from one sample, sequenced in a study of response to subunit inactivated influenza vaccine. TCRdb analysed the RT-PCR reads with MiXCR anew, one entry per CDR3 protein. This sample has over 800,000 distinct CDR3 sequences, with around 21% found just once. The starting material was PBMCs from blood, obtained around 5 days after vaccination. All receptors derive from a man aged 45-65 years who received an inactivated influenza vaccine. Each CDR3 is given with its conserved first and last residue. A D gene is named only where the DNA matches it firmly. Clone size is not always given. Where it is, it says once, few, many or a class for expanded clones.

- | - | TRBJ2-5 | TRBV20-1 | CSGGTRETQYF | TGCAGTGGTGGGACCCGAGAGACCCAGTACTTC
- | - | TRBJ2-7 | TRBV20-1 | CSVSFGGGRSSYEQYF | TGCAGTGTCAGTTTTGGTGGAGGGCGAAGTTCCTACGAGCAGTACTTC
- | TRBD1 | TRBJ2-3 | TRBV2 | CASREGQGTQYF | TGTGCCAGCAGGGAGGGACAGGGGACGCAGTATTTT
few | - | TRBJ2-7 | TRBV6-6 | CASSSREAEQYF | TGTGCCAGCAGTTCTAGGGAGGCCGAGCAGTACTTC
few | TRBD1 | TRBJ2-2 | TRBV12-3/TRBV12-4 | CASRYGTEGTGELFF | TGTGCCAGCAGATACGGGACAGAAGGAACTGGGGAGCTGTTTTTT
few | TRBD2 | TRBJ2-7 | TRBV28 | CASRILAGGPYEQYF | TGTGCCAGCAGAATACTAGCGGGAGGACCCTACGAGCAGTACTTC
- | TRBD2 | TRBJ2-5 | TRBV6-5 | CASSLETSGETQYF | TGTGCCAGCAGTTTGGAGACTAGCGGAGAGACCCAGTACTTC
few | - | TRBJ1-1 | TRBV12-3/TRBV12-4 | CASSFIEAGTAFF | TGTGCCAGCAGTTTCATAGAGGCGGGTACAGCTTTCTTT
once | - | TRBJ2-6 | TRBV20-1 | CSAREWSGANVLTF | TGCAGTGCTAGAGAGTGGTCTGGGGCCAACGTCCTGACTTTC
few | - | TRBJ2-1 | TRBV27 | CASSPPEGANNEQFF | TGTGCCAGCAGCCCCCCAGAAGGAGCAAACAATGAGCAGTTCTTC
- | TRBD2 | TRBJ2-7 | TRBV6-2/TRBV6-3 | CASSYSGRGHEQYF | TGTGCCAGCAGTTACAGCGGGAGAGGCCACGAGCAGTACTTC
- | TRBD2 | TRBJ2-1 | TRBV24-1 | CATSDFGLAGRYEQFF | TGTGCCACCAGTGATTTTGGCCTAGCGGGGCGCTATGAGCAGTTCTTC
- | - | TRBJ2-7 | TRBV4-2 | CASSQGVGGSYEQYF | TGTGCCAGCAGCCAAGGAGTGGGTGGCTCCTACGAGCAGTACTTC
few | TRBD1 | TRBJ2-4 | TRBV29-1 | CSGGTGLNIQYF | TGCAGCGGGGGGACAGGGTTGAACATTCAGTACTTC
few | - | TRBJ1-6 | TRBV12-3/TRBV12-4 | CASSFTGNSPLHF | TGTGCCAGCAGTTTCACAGGGAATTCACCCCTCCACTTT
- | - | TRBJ2-1 | TRBV20-1 | CSAGRGTSYNEQFF | TGCAGTGCTGGCCGAGGGACCTCCTACAATGAGCAGTTCTTC
few | - | TRBJ2-7 | TRBV2 | CASREDGEQYF | TGTGCCAGCAGGGAGGACGGCGAGCAGTACTTC
- | - | TRBJ2-7 | TRBV29-1 | CSVAGTLSYEQYF | TGCAGCGTAGCCGGGACACTCTCCTACGAGCAGTACTTC
- | - | TRBJ1-2 | TRBV6-1 | CASMDDLNYGYTF | TGTGCCAGCATGGACGATTTAAACTATGGCTACACCTTC
- | TRBD1 | TRBJ2-3 | TRBV5-5 | CASSFPKTGSDTQYF | TGTGCCAGCAGCTTCCCCAAGACAGGGTCAGATACGCAGTATTTT
- | - | TRBJ2-5 | TRBV20-1 | CSVLRMQETQYF | TGCAGTGTACTTAGGATGCAAGAGACCCAGTACTTC
few | - | TRBJ2-5 | TRBV3-1 | CASSQGFGGPQETQYF | TGTGCCAGCAGCCAAGGGTTCGGGGGGCCCCAAGAGACCCAGTACTTC
- | - | TRBJ2-5 | TRBV12-3/TRBV12-4 | CASSYNEETQYF | TGTGCCAGCAGTTACAACGAAGAGACCCAGTACTTC
few | - | TRBJ1-1 | TRBV5-1 | CASSLTGQNTEAFF | TGCGCCAGCAGCTTGACAGGACAGAACACTGAAGCTTTCTTT
few | TRBD1 | TRBJ1-6 | TRBV5-1 | CASSVGQGSGSPLHF | TGCGCCAGCAGCGTAGGACAGGGAAGTGGTTCACCCCTCCACTTT
few | - | TRBJ1-1 | TRBV5-1 | CASRRGTEAFF | TGCGCCAGCAGACGTGGTACTGAAGCTTTCTTT
- | TRBD1 | TRBJ1-1 | TRBV20-1 | CSAAGGHTEAFF | TGCAGTGCTGCAGGGGGGCACACTGAAGCTTTCTTT
few | - | TRBJ1-1 | TRBV7-9 | CASGYSGNTEAFF | TGTGCCAGCGGGTACAGCGGGAACACTGAAGCTTTCTTT
- | - | TRBJ2-1 | TRBV12-3/TRBV12-4 | CASSQWNGEQFF | TGTGCCAGCAGTCAGTGGAATGGTGAGCAGTTCTTC
- | - | TRBJ2-7 | TRBV15 | CATSRDLSHEQYF | TGTGCCACCAGCAGAGATTTGAGCCACGAGCAGTACTTC
- | TRBD1 | TRBJ2-7 | TRBV10-3 | CAIRIGQDYEQYF | TGTGCCATCAGAATCGGACAGGACTACGAGCAGTACTTC
many | TRBD2 | TRBJ2-3 | TRBV7-7 | CASSLGLASTDTQYF | TGTGCTAGCAGTCTGGGACTAGCTAGCACAGATACGCAGTATTTT
- | TRBD1 | TRBJ2-5 | TRBV10-3 | CAIRLDRGETQYF | TGTGCCATCAGGCTTGACAGGGGTGAGACCCAGTACTTC
many | - | TRBJ1-6 | TRBV7-2 | CASSLEFGSPLHF | TGTGCCAGCAGCTTAGAATTTGGGTCACCCCTCCACTTT
- | - | TRBJ2-2 | TRBV18 | CASSPGRMNTGELFF | TGTGCCAGCTCACCGGGACGGATGAACACCGGGGAGCTGTTTTTT
- | - | TRBJ2-2 | TRBV4-1 | CASSQGDFTGELFF | TGCGCCAGCAGCCAGGGGGACTTTACCGGGGAGCTGTTTTTT
few | TRBD2 | TRBJ2-3 | TRBV29-1 | CSVPTSGGYTDTQYF | TGCAGCGTCCCGACTAGCGGGGGTTACACAGATACGCAGTATTTT
once | - | TRBJ2-7 | TRBV10-2 | CASSESGGHHEQYF | TGCGCCAGCAGTGAGTCTGGGGGGCACCACGAGCAGTACTTC
few | - | TRBJ2-7 | TRBV6-1 | CASTPRDGSYEQYF | TGTGCCAGCACCCCCAGGGACGGCTCCTACGAGCAGTACTTC
- | - | TRBJ1-1 | TRBV12-3/TRBV12-4 | CASSVTVNTEAFF | TGTGCCAGCAGTGTCACAGTGAACACTGAAGCTTTCTTT
- | TRBD1 | TRBJ2-7 | TRBV12-3/TRBV12-4 | CASTLQGSYEQYF | TGTGCCAGCACCTTACAGGGGTCCTACGAGCAGTACTTC
- | TRBD2 | TRBJ2-7 | TRBV2 | CASSGGSGYTSYEQYF | TGTGCCAGCAGTGGGGGTAGCGGGTATACCTCCTACGAGCAGTACTTC
few | - | TRBJ2-5 | TRBV5-1 | CASSPGMYQETQYF | TGCGCCAGCAGCCCCGGGATGTACCAAGAGACCCAGTACTTC
few | - | TRBJ1-4 | TRBV7-2 | CASSLTSGFVVGEKLFF | TGTGCCAGCAGCCTCACGTCGGGGTTCGTCGTGGGTGAAAAACTGTTTTTT
few | - | TRBJ2-4 | TRBV6-4 | CASSDRTLPGDIQYF | TGTGCCAGCAGTGACCGTACCCTCCCAGGAGACATTCAGTACTTC
few | - | TRBJ1-3 | TRBV18 | CATETDSGNTIYF | TGTGCCACCGAGACAGACTCTGGAAACACCATATATTTT
few | - | TRBJ1-6 | TRBV12-3/TRBV12-4 | CASSHLGPSNSPLHF | TGTGCCAGCAGCCACCTGGGACCGTCTAATTCACCCCTCCACTTT
- | - | TRBJ2-5 | TRBV28 | CASSPRVVQETQYF | TGTGCCAGCAGCCCGCGGGTGGTCCAAGAGACCCAGTACTTC
- | - | TRBJ2-3 | TRBV12-3/TRBV12-4 | CASSFRGPEAADSTDTQYF | TGTGCCAGCAGTTTCCGGGGGCCCGAGGCGGCAGATAGCACAGATACGCAGTATTTT
few | - | TRBJ2-1 | TRBV20-1 | CSARLPPYNEQFF | TGCAGTGCTAGACTACCCCCCTACAATGAGCAGTTCTTC
- | - | TRBJ1-2 | TRBV5-1 | CASSLVGGANYGYTF | TGCGCCAGCAGCTTGGTAGGGGGAGCTAACTATGGCTACACCTTC
- | - | TRBJ2-7 | TRBV15 | CATSRDRGANYEQYF | TGTGCCACCAGCAGAGACCGGGGTGCGAACTACGAGCAGTACTTC